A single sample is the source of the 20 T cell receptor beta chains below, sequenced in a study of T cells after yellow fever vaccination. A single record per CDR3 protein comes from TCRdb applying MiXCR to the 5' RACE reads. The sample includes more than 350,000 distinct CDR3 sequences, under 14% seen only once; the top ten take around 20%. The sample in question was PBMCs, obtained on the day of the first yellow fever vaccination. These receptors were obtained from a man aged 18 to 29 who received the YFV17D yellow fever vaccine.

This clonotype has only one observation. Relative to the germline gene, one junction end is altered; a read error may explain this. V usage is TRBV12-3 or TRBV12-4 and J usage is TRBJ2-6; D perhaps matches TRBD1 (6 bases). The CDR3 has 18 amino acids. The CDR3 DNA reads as TGTGCCATCAGTTTTTTCGGCAGGGGCATTTCTGGGGCCAACGTCCTGACTTTC. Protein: CAISFFGRGISGANVLTF.

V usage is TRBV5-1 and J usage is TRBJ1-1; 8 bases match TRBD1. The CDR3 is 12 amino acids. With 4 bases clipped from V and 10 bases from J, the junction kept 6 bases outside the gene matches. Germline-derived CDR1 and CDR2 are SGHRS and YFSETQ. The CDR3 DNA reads TGCGCCAGCAGCGCGGACAGGGCAGGAGCTTTCTTT. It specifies CASSADRAGAFF.

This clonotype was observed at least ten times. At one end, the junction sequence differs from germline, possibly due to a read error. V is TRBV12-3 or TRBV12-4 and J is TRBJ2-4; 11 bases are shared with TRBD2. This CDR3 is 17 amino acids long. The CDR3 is CASSLAGGLRGENIQYF. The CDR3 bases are TGTGCCAGCAGTCTAGCGGGGGGCCTTCGGGGGGAAAACATTCAGTACTTC.

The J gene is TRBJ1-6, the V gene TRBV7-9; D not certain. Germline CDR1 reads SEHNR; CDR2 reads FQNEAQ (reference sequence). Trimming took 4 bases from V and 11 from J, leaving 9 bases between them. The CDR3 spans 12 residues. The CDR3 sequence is CASSSEIPPLHF. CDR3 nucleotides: TGTGCCAGCAGCTCGGAAATCCCACCCCTCCACTTT.

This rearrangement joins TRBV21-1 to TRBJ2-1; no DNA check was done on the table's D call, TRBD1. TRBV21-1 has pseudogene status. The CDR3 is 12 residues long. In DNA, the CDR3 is TGTGCCAGCAGCAACCTGGGCGATGAGCAGTTCTTC. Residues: CASSNLGDEQFF.

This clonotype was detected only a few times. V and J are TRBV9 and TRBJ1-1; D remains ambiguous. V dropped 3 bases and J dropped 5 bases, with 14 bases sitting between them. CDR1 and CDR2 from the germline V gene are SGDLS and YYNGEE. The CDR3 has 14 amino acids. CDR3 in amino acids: CASSDGIDVTEAFF. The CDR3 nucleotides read TGTGCCAGCAGCGACGGTATAGATGTTACTGAAGCTTTCTTT.

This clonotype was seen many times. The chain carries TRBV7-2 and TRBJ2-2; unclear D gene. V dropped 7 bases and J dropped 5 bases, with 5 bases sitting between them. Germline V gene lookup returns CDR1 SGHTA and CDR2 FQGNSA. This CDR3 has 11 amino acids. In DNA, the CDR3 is TGTGCCAGCATCCCTACCGGGGAGCTGTTTTTT. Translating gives CASIPTGELFF. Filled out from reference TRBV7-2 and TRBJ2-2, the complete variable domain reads GAGVSQSPSNKVTEKGKDVELRCDPISGHTALYWYRQSLGQGLEFLIYFQGNSAPDKSGLPSDRFSAERTGGSVSTLTIQRTQQEDSAVYLCASIPTGELFFGEGSRLTVL.

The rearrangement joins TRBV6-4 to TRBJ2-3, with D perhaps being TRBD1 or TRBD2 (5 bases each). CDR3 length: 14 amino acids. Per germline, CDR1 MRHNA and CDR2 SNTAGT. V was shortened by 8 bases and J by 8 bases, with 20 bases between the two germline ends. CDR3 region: CASQSDGAMGTQYF. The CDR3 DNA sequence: TGTGCCAGCCAAAGTGACGGGGCCATGGGTACGCAGTATTTT.

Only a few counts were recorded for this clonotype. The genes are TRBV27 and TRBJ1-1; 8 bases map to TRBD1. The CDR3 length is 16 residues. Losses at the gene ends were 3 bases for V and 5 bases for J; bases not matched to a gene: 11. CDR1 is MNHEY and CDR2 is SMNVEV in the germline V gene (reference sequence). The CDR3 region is CASSLRRTGRGTEAFF. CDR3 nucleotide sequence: TGTGCCAGCAGTTTGAGGAGGACAGGGCGGGGGACTGAAGCTTTCTTT.

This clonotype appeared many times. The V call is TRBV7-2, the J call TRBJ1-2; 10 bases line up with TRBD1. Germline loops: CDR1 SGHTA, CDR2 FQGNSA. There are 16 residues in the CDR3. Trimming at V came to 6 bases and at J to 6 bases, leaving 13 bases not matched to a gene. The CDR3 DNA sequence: TGTGCCAGCAGACGCGCCGGGACAGGGGCCGGAGATGGCTACACCTTC. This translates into CASRRAGTGAGDGYTF.

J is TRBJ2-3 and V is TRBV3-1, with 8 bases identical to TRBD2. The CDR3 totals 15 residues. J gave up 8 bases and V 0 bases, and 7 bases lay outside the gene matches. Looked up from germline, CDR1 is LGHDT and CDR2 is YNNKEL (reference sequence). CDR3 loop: CASSQDLRGGGTQYF. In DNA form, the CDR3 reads TGTGCCAGCAGCCAAGATCTCCGGGGGGGTGGTACGCAGTATTTT.

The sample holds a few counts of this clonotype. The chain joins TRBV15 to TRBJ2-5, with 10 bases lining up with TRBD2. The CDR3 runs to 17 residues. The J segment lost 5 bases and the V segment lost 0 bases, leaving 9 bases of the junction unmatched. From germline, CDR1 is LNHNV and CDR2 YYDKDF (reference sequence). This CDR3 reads CATSRDPGLAVGETQYF. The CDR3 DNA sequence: TGTGCCACCAGCAGAGATCCCGGACTAGCGGTCGGGGAGACCCAGTACTTC.

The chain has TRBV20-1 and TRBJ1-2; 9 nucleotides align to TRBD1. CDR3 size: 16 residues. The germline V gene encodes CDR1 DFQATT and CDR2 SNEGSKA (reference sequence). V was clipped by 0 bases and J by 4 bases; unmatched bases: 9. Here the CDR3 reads CSARDTMRDRAYGYTF. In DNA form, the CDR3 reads TGCAGTGCTAGAGATACAATGAGGGACAGGGCCTATGGCTACACCTTC.

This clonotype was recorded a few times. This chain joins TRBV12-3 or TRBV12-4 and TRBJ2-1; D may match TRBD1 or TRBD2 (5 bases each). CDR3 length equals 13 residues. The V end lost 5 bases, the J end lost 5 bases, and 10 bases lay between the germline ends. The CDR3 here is CASSPRGHNEQFF. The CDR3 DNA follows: TGTGCCAGCAGTCCCCGGGGCCACAATGAGCAGTTCTTC.

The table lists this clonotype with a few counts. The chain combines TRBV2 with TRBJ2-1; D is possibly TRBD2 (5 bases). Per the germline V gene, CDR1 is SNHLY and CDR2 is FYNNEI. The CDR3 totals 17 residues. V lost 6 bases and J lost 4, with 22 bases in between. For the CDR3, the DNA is TGTGCCAGCAGAGTTCGTGGGAGAGGTGACGGATACAATGAGCAGTTCTTC. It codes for CASRVRGRGDGYNEQFF.

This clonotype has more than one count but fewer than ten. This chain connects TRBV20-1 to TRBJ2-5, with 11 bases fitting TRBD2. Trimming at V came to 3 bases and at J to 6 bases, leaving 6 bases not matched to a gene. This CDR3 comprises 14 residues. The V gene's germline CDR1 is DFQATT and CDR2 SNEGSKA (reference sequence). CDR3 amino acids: CSASLAGGRKTQYF. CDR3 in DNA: TGCAGTGCTAGTTTAGCGGGGGGGAGAAAGACCCAGTACTTC.

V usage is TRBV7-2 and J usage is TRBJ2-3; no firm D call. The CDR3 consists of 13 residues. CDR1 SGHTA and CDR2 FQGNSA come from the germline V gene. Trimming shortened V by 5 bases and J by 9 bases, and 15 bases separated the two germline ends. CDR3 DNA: TGTGCCAGCAGCCCATCTCGGCTAGAGACGCAGTATTTT. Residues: CASSPSRLETQYF.

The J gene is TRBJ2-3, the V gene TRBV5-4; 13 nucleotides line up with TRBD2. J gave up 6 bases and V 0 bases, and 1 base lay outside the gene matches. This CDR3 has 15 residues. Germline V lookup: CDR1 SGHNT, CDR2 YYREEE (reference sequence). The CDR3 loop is CASSLAGLAGDTQYF. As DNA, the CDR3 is TGTGCCAGCAGCTTGGCGGGACTAGCGGGGGATACGCAGTATTTT.

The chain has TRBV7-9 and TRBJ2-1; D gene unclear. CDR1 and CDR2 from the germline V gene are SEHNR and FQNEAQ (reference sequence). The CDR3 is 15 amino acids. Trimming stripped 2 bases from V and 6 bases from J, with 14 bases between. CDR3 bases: TGTGCCAGCAGCTTATGGGGTAACACCTTCAATGAGCAGTTCTTC. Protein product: CASSLWGNTFNEQFF.

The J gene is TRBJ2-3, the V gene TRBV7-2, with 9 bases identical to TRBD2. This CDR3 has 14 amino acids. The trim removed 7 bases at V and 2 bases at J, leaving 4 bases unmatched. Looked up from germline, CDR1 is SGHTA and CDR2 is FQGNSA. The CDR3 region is CASTLAGHTDTQYF. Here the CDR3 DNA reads TGTGCCAGCACCCTAGCGGGGCACACAGATACGCAGTATTTT.